Each of the 6 T cell receptor beta chains below was sequenced from the same sample in a study of T cell responses to AZD1222 COVID-19 vaccine. The table came from immunoSEQ multiplex PCR; TCRdb's copy has only in-frame clones and leaves some out. The profile covers some 150,000 clones, with about 89% appearing a single time and roughly 2.9% taken by the ten largest. Here the sequenced sample was peripheral blood, taken on day 0 of MenACWY control vaccination. The receptors shown here come from an adult in good health.

CDR3 sequence reads: CSVQGWAEAFF. CDR3 DNA: TGCAGCGTTCAGGGGTGGGCTGAAGCTTTCTTT. The chain carries TRBV29-1 and TRBJ1-1, with D possibly TRBD1 on 6 matching bases. There are 11 residues in the CDR3. Germline CDR1 reads SQVTM; CDR2 reads ANQGSEA. The V end was cut by 5 bases, the J end by 6 bases, with 10 bases between.

The V gene is TRBV15, the J gene TRBJ1-2; no firm D call. The CDR3 runs 14 residues. Germline lookup yields CDR1 LNHNV and CDR2 YYDKDF (reference sequence). The V end lost 1 base, the J end lost 8 bases, and 14 bases lay between the germline ends. The CDR3 DNA is TGTGCCACCAGCAGAGCTCCGAACCCGGGCGGCTACACCTTC. Translating gives CATSRAPNPGGYTF.

The chain uses TRBV7-2 and TRBJ1-2, with 7 bases fitting TRBD1. Germline V gives CDR1 SGHTA, CDR2 FQGNSA. This CDR3 contains 13 residues. With 5 bases clipped from V and 6 bases from J, the junction kept 6 bases outside the gene matches. CDR3 sequence (DNA): TGTGCCAGCAGCCCGGACAGGATTAATGGCTACACCTTC. Protein product: CASSPDRINGYTF.

This rearrangement joins TRBV6-5 to TRBJ1-3; the D gene is possibly TRBD1 (5 bases). The V end lost 6 bases, the J end lost 3 bases, and 12 bases lay between the germline ends. CDR1 is MNHEY, CDR2 SVGAGI, per germline. The CDR3 is made up of 14 amino acids. CDR3 DNA: TGTGCCAGCAGCGAGCGGGACGGTGGAAACACCATATATTTT. This translates into CASSERDGGNTIYF.

The chain employs TRBV5-5 and TRBJ2-7; 11 bases fit TRBD2. The V and J ends lost 4 bases and 7 bases, in that order; junction bases with no gene match: 10. Germline loops: CDR1 SGHKS, CDR2 YYEKEE (reference sequence). The length of the CDR3 is 15 residues. CDR3 in DNA: TGTGCCAGCAGCCCGGGACTAGCGGACTATTTTGAGCAGTACTTC. Translating gives CASSPGLADYFEQYF.

This CDR3 reads CASSPDRGPGGYTF. CDR3 nucleotides: TGTGCCAGCAGCCCGGACAGGGGACCGGGTGGCTACACCTTC. The chain carries TRBV6-2 or TRBV6-3 and TRBJ1-2; 9 bases agree with TRBD1. Trimming removed 6 bases from V and 7 bases from J; junction bases left unmatched: 9. Germline CDR1 is MNHEY and CDR2 is SVGEGT. CDR3 length: 14 residues.